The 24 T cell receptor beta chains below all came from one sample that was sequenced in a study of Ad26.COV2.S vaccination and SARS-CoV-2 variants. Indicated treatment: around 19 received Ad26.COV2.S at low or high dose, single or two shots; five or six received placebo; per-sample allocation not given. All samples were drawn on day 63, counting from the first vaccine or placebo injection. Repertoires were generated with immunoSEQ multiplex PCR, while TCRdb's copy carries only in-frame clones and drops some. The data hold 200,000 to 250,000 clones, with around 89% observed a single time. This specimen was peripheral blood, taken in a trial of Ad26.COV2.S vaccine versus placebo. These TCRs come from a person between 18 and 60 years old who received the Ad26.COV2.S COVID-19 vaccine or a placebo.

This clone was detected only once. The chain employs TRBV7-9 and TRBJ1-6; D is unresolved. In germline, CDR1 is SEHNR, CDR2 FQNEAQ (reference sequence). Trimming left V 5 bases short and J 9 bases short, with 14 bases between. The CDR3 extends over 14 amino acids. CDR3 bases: TGTGCCAGCAGCCCCCGGAAGGGCCTTTCACCCCTCCACTTT. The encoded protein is CASSPRKGLSPLHF.

In nucleotides, the CDR3 is TGTGCCAGCAGTTACACAGGATCCAATCAGCCCCAGCATTTT. Its protein is CASSYTGSNQPQHF. This rearrangement joins TRBV6-5 to TRBJ1-5, with a tentative D call TRBD1 (5 bases). The germline V and J ends were trimmed by 2 bases and 3 bases, with 8 bases remaining between them. This CDR3 has 14 amino acids. Per the germline V gene, CDR1 is MNHEY and CDR2 is SVGAGI.

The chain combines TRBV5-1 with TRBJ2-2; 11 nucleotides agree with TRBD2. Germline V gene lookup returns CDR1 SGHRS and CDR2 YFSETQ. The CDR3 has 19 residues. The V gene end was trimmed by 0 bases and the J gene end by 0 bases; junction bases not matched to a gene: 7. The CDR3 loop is CASSLAASGGSANTGELFF. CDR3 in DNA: TGCGCCAGCAGCTTGGCGGCTAGCGGGGGGTCCGCGAACACCGGGGAGCTGTTTTTT.

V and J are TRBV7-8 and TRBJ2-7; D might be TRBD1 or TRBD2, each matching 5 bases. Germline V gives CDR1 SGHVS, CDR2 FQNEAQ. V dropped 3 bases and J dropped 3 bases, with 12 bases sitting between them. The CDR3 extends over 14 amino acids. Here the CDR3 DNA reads TGTGCCAGCAGCTTGTCCGGGGCGGACTACGAGCAGTACTTC. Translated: CASSLSGADYEQYF.

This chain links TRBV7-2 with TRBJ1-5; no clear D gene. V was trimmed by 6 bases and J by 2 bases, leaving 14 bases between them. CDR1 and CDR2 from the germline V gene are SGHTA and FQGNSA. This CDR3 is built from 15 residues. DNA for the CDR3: TGTGCCAGCAGTTCCGAAGGGTCGCGCAATCAGCCCCAGCATTTT. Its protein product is CASSSEGSRNQPQHF. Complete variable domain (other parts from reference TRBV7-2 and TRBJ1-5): GAGVSQSPSNKVTEKGKDVELRCDPISGHTALYWYRQSLGQGLEFLIYFQGNSAPDKSGLPSDRFSAERTGGSVSTLTIQRTQQEDSAVYLCASSSEGSRNQPQHFGDGTRLSIL.

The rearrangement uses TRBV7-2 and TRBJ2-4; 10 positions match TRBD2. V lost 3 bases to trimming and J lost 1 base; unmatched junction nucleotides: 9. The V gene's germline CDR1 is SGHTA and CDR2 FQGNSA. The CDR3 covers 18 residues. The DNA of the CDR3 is TGTGCCAGCAGCTTGGTGGCTAGCGGGAGCTCGGCCAAAAACATTCAGTACTTC. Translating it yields CASSLVASGSSAKNIQYF.

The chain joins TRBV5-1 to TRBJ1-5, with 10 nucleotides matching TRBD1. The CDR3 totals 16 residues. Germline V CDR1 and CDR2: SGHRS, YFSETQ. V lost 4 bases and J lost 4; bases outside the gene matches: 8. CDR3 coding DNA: TGCGCCAGCAGCCCAGGGACAGGGGCTCGGAATCAGCCCCAGCATTTT. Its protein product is CASSPGTGARNQPQHF.

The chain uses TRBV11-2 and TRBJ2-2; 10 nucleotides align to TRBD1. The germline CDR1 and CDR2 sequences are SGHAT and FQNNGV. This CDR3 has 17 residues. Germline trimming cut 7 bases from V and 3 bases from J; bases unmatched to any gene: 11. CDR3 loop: CASILIPTGGYTGELFF. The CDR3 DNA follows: TGTGCCAGCATCCTGATCCCGACAGGGGGCTACACCGGGGAGCTGTTTTTT.

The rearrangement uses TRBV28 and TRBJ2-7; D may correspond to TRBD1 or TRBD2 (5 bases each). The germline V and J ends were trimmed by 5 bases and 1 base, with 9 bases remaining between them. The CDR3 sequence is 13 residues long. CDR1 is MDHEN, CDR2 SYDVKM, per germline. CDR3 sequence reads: CASSGGLSYEQYF. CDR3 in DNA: TGTGCCAGCAGTGGGGGATTATCCTACGAGCAGTACTTC.

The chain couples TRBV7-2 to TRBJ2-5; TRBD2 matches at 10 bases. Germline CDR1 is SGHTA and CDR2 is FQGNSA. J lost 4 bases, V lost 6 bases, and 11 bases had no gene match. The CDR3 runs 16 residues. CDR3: CASSPGASGSTETQYF. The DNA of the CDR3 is TGTGCCAGCAGTCCAGGGGCTAGCGGGAGTACAGAGACCCAGTACTTC.

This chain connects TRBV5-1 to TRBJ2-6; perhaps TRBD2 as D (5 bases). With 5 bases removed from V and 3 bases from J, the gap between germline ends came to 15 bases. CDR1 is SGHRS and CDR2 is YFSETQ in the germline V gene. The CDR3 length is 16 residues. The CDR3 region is CASRDVRGDGANVLTF. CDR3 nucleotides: TGCGCCAGCAGGGATGTACGGGGTGATGGGGCCAACGTCCTGACTTTC.

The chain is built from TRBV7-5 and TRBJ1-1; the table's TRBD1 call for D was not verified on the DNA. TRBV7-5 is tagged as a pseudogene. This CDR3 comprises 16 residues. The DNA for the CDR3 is TGTGCCAGAAGACAACGGACAGGGGGGATGAACACTGAAGCTTTCTTT. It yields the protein CARRQRTGGMNTEAFF.

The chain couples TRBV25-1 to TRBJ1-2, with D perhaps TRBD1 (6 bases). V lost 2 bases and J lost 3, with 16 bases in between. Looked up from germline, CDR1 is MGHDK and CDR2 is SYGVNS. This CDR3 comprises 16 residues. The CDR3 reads CASSEISGVDHYGYTF. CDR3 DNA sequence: TGTGCCAGCAGTGAAATTTCAGGGGTAGATCACTATGGCTACACCTTC.

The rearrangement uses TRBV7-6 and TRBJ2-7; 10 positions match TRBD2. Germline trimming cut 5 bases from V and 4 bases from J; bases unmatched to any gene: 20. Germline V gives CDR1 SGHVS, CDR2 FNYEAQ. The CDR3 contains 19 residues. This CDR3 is CASSPGASGRYGGFYEQYF. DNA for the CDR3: TGTGCCAGCAGCCCCGGGGCTAGCGGGAGATATGGAGGGTTTTACGAGCAGTACTTC.

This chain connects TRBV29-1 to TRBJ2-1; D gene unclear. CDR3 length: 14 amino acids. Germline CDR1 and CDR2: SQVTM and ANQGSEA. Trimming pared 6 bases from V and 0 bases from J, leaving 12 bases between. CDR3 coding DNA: TGCAGCGTAACGACACCGACCTCCTACAATGAGCAGTTCTTC. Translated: CSVTTPTSYNEQFF.

The CDR3 is CASSPGASEAFF. The CDR3 region has the DNA TGTGCCAGCTCACCCGGGGCATCCGAAGCTTTCTTT. This sequence joins TRBV18 and TRBJ1-1; tentatively, D is TRBD1 (5 bases). This CDR3 has 12 amino acids. From germline, CDR1 is KGHSH and CDR2 LQKENI. V was clipped by 3 bases and J by 8 bases, with 10 bases between them. Variable domain in full (rest from reference TRBV18 and TRBJ1-1): NAGVMQNPRHLVRRRGQEARLRCSPMKGHSHVYWYRQLPEEGLKFMVYLQKENIIDESGMPKERFSAEFPKEGPSILRIQQVVRGDSAAYFCASSPGASEAFFGQGTRLTVV.

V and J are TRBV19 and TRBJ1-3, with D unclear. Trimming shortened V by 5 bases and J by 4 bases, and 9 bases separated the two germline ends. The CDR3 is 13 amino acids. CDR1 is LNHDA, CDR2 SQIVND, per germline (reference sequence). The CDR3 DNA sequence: TGTGCCAGTAGTCTCTCGCAGGGAAACACCATATATTTT. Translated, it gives CASSLSQGNTIYF.

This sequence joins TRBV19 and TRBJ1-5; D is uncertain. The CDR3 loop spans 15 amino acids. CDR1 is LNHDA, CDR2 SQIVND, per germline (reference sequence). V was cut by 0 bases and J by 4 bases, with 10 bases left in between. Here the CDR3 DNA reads TGTGCCAGTAGTATAGATCAAGGTGGAAATCAGCCCCAGCATTTT. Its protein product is CASSIDQGGNQPQHF.

This CDR3 is CASSFSTSTDTQYF. The CDR3 nucleotides read TGTGCCAGCAGCTTCTCGACTAGCACAGATACGCAGTATTTT. The chain uses TRBV7-2 and TRBJ2-3; D uncertain. Germline CDR1 reads SGHTA; CDR2 reads FQGNSA. This CDR3 has 14 amino acids. The germline V and J ends were trimmed by 3 bases and 0 bases, with 7 bases remaining between them.

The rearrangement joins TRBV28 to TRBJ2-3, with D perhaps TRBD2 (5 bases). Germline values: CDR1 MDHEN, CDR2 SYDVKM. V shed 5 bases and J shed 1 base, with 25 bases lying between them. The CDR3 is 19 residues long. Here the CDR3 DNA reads TGTGCCAGCAGTCCCACCGGCCGAGGGCCTGGAGTTGGCACAGATACGCAGTATTTT. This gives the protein CASSPTGRGPGVGTDTQYF.

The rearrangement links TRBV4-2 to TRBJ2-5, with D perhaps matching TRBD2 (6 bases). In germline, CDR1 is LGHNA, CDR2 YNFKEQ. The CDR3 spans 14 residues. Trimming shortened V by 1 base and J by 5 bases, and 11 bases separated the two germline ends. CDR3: CASSQVAEGETQYF. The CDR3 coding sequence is TGTGCCAGCAGCCAAGTAGCGGAAGGGGAGACCCAGTACTTC.

This chain's CDR3 is CASSEGGAGNQPQHF. CDR3 coding DNA: TGTGCCAGCAGTGAAGGGGGGGCTGGCAATCAGCCCCAGCATTTT. The V gene is TRBV25-1, the J gene TRBJ1-5; TRBD1 is a possible D gene (6 bases). Trimming shortened V by 2 bases and J by 2 bases, and 10 bases separated the two germline ends. The length of the CDR3 is 15 residues. In germline, CDR1 is MGHDK, CDR2 SYGVNS.

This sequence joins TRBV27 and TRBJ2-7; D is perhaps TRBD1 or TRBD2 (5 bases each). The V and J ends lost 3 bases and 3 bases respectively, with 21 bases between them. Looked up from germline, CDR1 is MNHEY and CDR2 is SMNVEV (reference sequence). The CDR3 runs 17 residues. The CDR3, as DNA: TGTGCCAGCAGTTTGGGGACCGGGCCTGAAACCAACTACGAGCAGTACTTC. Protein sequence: CASSLGTGPETNYEQYF.

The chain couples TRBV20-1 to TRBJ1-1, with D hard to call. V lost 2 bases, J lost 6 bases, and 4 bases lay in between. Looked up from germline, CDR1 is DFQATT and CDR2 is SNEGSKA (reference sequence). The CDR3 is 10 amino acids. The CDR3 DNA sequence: TGCAGTGCTAGACCCTCTGAAGCTTTCTTT. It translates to CSARPSEAFF.